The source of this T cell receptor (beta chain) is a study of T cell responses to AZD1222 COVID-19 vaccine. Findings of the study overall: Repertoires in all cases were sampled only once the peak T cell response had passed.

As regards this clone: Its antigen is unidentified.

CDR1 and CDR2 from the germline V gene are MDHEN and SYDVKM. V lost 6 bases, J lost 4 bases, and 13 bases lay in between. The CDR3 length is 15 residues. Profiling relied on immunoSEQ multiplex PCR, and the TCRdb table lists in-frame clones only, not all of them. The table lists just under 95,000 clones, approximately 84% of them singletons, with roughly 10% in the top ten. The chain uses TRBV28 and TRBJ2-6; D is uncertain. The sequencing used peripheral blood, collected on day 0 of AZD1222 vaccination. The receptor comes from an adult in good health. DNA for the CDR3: TGTGCCAGCAGCCCCCAGAGTTCAGGGGCCAACGTCCTGACTTTC. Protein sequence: CASSPQSSGANVLTF.